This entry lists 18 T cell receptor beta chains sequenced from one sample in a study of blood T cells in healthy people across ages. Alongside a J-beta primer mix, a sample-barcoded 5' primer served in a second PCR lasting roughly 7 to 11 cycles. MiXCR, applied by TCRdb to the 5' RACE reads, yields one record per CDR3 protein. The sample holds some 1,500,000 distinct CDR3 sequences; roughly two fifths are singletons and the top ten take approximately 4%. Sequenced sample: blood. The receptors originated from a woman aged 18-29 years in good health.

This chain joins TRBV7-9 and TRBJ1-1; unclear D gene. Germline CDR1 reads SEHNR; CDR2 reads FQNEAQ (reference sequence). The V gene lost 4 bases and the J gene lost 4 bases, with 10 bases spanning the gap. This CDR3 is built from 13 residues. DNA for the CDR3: TGTGCCAGCAGCTCCGGGAGGTTCACTGAAGCTTTCTTT. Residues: CASSSGRFTEAFF.

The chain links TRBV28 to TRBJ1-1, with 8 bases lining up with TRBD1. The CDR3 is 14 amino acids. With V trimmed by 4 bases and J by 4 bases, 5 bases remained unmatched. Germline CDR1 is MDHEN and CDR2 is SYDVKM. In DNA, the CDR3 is TGTGCCAGCAGTTCACTCACAGGGGGCACTGAAGCTTTCTTT. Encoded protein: CASSSLTGGTEAFF.

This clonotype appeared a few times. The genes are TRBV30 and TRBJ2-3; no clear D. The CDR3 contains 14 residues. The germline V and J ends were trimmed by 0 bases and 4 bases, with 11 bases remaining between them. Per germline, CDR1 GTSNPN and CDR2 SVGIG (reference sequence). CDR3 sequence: CAWSVILASDTQYF. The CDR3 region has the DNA TGTGCCTGGAGTGTAATTTTGGCCTCAGATACGCAGTATTTT.

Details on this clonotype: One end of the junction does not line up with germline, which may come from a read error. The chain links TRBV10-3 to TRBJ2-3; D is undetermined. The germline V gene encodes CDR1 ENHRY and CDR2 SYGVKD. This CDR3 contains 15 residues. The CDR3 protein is CAVSESRQSTDTQYF. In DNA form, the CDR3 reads TGTGCCGTCAGTGAGTCGCGGCAGAGCACAGATACGCAGTATTTT.

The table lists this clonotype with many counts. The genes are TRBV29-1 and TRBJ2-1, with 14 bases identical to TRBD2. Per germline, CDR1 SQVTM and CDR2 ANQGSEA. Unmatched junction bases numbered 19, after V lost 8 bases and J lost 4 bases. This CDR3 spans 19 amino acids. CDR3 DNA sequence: TGCAGCCCAGGTGGGAAAGAAAGGACTAGCGGGGGGACTTACAATGAGCAGTTCTTC. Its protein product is CSPGGKERTSGGTYNEQFF.

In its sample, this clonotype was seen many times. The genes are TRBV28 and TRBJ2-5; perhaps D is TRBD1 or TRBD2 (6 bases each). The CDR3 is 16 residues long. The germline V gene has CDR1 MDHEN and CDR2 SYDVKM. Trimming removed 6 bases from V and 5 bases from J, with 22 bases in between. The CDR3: CASSLASGALDETQYF. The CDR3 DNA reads TGTGCCAGCAGCCTAGCGTCGGGGGCCCTTGACGAGACCCAGTACTTC.

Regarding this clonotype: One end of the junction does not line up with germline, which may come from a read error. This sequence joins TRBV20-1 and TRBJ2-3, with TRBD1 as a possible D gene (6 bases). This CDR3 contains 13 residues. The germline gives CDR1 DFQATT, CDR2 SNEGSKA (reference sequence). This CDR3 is CSEYRAITDTQYF. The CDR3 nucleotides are TGCAGCGAGTACAGGGCCATCACAGATACACAGTATTTT.

CDR3: CSSGSHSSYNEQFF. The CDR3 DNA reads TGTTCTAGCGGGAGTCATAGCTCCTACAATGAGCAGTTCTTC. The V and J genes are TRBV7-2 and TRBJ2-1, with 10 bases fitting TRBD2. The length of the CDR3 is 14 residues. The V gene's germline CDR1 is SGHTA and CDR2 FQGNSA.

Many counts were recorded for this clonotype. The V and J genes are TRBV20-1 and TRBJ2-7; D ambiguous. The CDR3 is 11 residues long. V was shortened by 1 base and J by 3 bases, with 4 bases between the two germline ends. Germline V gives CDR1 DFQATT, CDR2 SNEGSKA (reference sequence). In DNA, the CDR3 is TGCAGTGCTAGAGGGTTCTACGAGCAGTACTTC. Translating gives CSARGFYEQYF.

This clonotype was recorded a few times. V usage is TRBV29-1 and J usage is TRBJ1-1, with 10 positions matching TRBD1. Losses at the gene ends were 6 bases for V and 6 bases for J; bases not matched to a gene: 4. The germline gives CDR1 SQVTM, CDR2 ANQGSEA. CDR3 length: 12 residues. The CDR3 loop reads CSVRDRGAEAFF. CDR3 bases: TGCAGCGTCCGGGACAGGGGAGCTGAAGCTTTCTTT. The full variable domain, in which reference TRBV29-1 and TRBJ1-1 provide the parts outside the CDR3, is SAVISQKPSRDICQRGTSLTIQCQVDSQVTMMFWYRQQPGQSLTLIATANQGSEATYESGFVIDKFPISRPNLTFSTLTVSNMSPEDSSIYLCSVRDRGAEAFFGQGTRLTVV.

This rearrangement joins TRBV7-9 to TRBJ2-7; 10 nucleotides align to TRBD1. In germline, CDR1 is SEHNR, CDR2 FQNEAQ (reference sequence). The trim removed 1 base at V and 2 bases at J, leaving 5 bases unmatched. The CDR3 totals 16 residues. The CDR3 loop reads CASSLVGGTGAYEQYF. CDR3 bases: TGTGCCAGCAGCTTAGTTGGTGGGACAGGGGCCTACGAGCAGTACTTC.

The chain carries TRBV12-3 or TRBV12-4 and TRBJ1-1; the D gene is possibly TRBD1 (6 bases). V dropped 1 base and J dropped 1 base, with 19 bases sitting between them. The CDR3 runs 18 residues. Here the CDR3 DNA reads TGTGCCAGCAGTTTAGGCGACAGGCCGGACACGAGGAACACTGAAGCTTTCTTT. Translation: CASSLGDRPDTRNTEAFF.

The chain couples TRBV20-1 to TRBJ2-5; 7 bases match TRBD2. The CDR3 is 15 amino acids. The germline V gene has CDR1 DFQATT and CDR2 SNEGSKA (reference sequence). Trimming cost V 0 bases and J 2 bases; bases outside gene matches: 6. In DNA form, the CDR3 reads TGCAGTGCTAGAGACCCTAGCGGACATCAAGAGACCCAGTACTTC. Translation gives CSARDPSGHQETQYF.

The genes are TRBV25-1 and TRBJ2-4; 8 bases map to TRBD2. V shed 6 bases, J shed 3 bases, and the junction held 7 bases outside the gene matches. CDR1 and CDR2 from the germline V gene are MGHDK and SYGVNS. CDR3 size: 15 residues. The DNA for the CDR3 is TGTGCCAGCAGCCCCGGGGGGGTTGGCAAAAACATTCAGTACTTC. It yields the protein CASSPGGVGKNIQYF.

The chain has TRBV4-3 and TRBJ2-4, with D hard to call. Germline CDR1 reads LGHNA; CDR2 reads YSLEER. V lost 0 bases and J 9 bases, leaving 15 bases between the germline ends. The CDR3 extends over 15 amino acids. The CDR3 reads CASSQDPKHGAIQYF. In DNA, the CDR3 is TGCGCCAGCAGCCAAGATCCTAAGCATGGTGCCATTCAGTACTTC.

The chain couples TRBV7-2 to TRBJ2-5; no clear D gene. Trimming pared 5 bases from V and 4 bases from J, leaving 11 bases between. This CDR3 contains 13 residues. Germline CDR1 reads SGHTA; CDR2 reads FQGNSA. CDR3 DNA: TGTGCCAGCAGCCAAGGACGGCCAGAGACCCAGTACTTC. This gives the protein CASSQGRPETQYF.

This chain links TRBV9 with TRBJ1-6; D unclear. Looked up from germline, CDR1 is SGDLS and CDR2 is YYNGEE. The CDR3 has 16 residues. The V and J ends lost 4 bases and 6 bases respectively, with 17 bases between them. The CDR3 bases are TGTGCCAGCAGCTCCCAGTCCAGTATAGGTAATTCACCCCTCCACTTT. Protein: CASSSQSSIGNSPLHF.

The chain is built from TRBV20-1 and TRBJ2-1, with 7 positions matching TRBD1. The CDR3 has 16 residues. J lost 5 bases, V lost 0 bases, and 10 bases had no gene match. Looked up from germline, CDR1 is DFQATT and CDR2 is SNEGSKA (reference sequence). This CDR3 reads CSARDNGMGQNNEQFF. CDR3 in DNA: TGCAGTGCTAGAGATAATGGGATGGGACAGAACAATGAGCAGTTCTTC.